Below, one T cell receptor beta chain is given with its context. Its antigen is undetermined. The protocol was immunoSEQ multiplex PCR, while the TCRdb copy is restricted to in-frame clones and leaves out a portion. Found here are some 65,000 clones, 71% of them singletons; the top ten hold roughly 9.1%. This entry belongs to a study of PD-1 blockade in classical Hodgkin lymphoma. Study-level information: Patients in the cohort were put on intravenous nivolumab, 3 mg/kg every 2 weeks.

Study results and limitations: Those starting nivolumab under 1 year post-ASCT were excluded. For complete responders, baseline diversity was comparable to that of newly diagnosed patients. Factors driving the repertoire differences, possibly disease activity or prior therapy, remain undefined.

Each patient relapsed following autologous stem cell transplantation, and prior brentuximab vedotin exposure differed. V gave up 3 bases and J gave up 6 bases; unmatched junction bases: 3. The CDR3 is 16 amino acids. Germline CDR1 LNHDA, CDR2 SQIVND (reference sequence). V usage is TRBV19 and J usage is TRBJ2-2, with 14 bases that match TRBD2. The material sequenced was peripheral blood mononuclear cells (PBMCs), taken before the second cycle of nivolumab. The sequence came from a human donor with classical Hodgkin lymphoma. CDR3 sequence reads: CASSIWTSGGPGELFF. CDR3 coding DNA: TGTGCCAGTAGTATCTGGACTAGCGGGGGGCCCGGGGAGCTGTTTTTT.